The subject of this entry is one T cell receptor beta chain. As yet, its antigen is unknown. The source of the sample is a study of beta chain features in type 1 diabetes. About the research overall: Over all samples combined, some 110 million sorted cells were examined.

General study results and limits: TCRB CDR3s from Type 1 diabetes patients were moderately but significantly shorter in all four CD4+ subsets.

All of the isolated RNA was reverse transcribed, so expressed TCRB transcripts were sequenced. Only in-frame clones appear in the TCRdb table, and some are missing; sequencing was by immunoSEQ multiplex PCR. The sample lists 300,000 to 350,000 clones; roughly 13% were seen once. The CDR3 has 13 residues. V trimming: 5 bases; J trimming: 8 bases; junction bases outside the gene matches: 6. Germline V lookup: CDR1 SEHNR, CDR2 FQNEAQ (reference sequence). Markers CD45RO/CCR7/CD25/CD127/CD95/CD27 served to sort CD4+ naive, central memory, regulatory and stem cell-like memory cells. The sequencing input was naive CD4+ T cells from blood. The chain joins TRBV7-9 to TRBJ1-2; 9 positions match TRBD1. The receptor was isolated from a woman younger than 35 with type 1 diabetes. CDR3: CASSPTGGGGYTF. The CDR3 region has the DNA TGTGCCAGCAGCCCAACAGGGGGCGGAGGCTACACCTTC.